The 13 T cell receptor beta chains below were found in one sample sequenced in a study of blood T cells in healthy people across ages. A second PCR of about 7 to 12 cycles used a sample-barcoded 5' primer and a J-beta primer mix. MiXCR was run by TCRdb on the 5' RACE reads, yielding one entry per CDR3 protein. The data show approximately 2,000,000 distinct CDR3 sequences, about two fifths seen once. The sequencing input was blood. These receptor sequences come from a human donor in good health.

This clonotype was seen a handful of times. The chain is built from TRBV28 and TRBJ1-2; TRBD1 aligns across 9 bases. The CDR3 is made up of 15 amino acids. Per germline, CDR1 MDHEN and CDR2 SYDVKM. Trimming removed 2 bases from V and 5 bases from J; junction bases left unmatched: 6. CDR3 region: CASSLPLDRGYGYTF. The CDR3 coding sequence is TGTGCCAGCAGTTTACCCCTGGACAGGGGATATGGCTACACCTTC.

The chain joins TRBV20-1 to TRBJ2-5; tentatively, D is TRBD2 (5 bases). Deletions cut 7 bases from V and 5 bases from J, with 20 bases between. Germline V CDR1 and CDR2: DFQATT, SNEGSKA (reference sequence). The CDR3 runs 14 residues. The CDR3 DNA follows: TGCAGTGTGAGGGATCGGGGTGACTGGGAGACCCAGTACTTC. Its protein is CSVRDRGDWETQYF.

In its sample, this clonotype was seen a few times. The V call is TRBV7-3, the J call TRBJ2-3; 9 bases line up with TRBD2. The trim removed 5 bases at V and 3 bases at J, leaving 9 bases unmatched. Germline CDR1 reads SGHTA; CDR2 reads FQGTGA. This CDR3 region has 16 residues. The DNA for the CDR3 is TGTGCCAGCAGCGCCCAAGGCGGGGGGGCGACAGATACGCAGTATTTT. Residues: CASSAQGGGATDTQYF.

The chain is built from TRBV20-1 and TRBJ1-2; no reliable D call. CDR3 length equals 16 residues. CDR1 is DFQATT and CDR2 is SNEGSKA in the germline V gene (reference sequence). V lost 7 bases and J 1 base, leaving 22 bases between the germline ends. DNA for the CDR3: TGCAGTGGCATAGGAGGGAGGAGCCACAATAACTATGGCTACACCTTC. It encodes CSGIGGRSHNNYGYTF.

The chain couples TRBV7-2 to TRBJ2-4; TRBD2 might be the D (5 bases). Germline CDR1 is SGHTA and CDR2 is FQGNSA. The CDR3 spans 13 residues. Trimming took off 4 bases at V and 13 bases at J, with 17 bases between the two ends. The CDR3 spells CASSSSRSGEQYF. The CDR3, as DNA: TGTGCCAGCAGCTCCTCGAGGAGTGGGGAGCAGTACTTC.

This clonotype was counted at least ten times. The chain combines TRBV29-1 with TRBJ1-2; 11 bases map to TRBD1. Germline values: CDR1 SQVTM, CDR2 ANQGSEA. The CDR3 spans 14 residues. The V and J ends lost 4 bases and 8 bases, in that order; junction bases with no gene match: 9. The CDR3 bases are TGCAGCGTTGCCGTCTTGGGACAGGGGGACGGCTACACCTTC. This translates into CSVAVLGQGDGYTF.

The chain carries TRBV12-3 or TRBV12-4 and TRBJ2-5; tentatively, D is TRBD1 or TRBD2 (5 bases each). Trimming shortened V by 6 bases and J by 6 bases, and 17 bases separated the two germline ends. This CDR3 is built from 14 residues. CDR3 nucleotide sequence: TGTGCCAGCAGGCCTGTTGGGACCGGGAAGACCCAGTACTTC. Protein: CASRPVGTGKTQYF.

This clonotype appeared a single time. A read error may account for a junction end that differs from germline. The CDR3 is CASSSVRRRRITEPFF. Written as DNA, the CDR3 is TGTGCCAGCAGCTCTGTACGGAGACGGAGGATTACTGAACCTTTCTTT. This sequence joins TRBV5-6 and TRBJ1-1; D is unclear. The CDR3 runs to 16 residues. In germline, CDR1 is SGHDT, CDR2 YYEEEE.

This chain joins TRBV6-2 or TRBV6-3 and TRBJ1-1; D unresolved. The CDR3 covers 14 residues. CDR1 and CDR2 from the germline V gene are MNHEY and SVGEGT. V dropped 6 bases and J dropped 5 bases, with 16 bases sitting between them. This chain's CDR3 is CASSQWGGKTEAFF. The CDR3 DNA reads TGTGCCAGCAGCCAGTGGGGAGGAAAGACTGAAGCTTTCTTT.

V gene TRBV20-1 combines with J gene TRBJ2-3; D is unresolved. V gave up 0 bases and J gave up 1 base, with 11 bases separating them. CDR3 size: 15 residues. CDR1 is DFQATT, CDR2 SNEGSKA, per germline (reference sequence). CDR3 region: CSARDMVVGTDTQYF. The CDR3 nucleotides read TGCAGTGCTAGAGATATGGTTGTAGGCACAGATACGCAGTATTTT.

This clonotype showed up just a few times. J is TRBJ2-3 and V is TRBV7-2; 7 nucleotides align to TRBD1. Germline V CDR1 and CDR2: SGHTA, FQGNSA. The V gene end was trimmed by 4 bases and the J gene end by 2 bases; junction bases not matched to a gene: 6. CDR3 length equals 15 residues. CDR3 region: CASSWGDRDTDTQYF. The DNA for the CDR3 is TGTGCCAGCAGCTGGGGAGACAGGGACACAGATACGCAGTATTTT.

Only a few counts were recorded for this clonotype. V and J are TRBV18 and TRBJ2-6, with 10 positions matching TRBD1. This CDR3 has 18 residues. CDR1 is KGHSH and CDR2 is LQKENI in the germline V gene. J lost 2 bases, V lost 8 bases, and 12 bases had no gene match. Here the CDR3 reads CASQPNGQGGTGANVLTF. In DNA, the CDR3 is TGTGCCAGCCAACCCAATGGACAGGGGGGAACTGGGGCCAACGTCCTGACTTTC.

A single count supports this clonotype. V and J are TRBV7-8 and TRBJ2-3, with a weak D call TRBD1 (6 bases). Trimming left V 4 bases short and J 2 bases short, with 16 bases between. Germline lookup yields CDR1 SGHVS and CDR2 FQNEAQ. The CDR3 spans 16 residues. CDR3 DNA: TGTGCCAGCAGCTCGGGGACATTCCCTTTCACAGATACGCAGTATTTT. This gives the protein CASSSGTFPFTDTQYF.